This TCR beta chain is from a study of sequential checkpoint blockade in melanoma. About the study: Randomization was 1:1 between first-line nivolumab→ipilimumab and ipilimumab→nivolumab. Maintenance nivolumab came after either treatment sequence.

Sequenced by immunoSEQ multiplex PCR; TCRdb stores in-frame clones only, minus some. This table holds 13,000 or so clones, approximately 72% found once. The ends lost 5 bases at V and 4 bases at J; junction bases unmatched: 5. The CDR3 covers 15 residues. Germline V gene sequence: CDR1 SGHTA, CDR2 FQGTGA. Treatment: randomized to nivolumab then ipilimumab (arm A) or the reverse (arm B). No patient had prior DNA-damaging chemotherapy. From thawed PBMCs, live CD3+CD8+ cells negative for CD19 and CD56 were sorted. This specimen was CD8+ T cells sorted from blood (inferred from file names), taken from a patient given nivolumab and ipilimumab in sequence. This TCR was recovered from a human donor with melanoma. The J gene is TRBJ2-5, the V gene TRBV7-3; 12 bases agree with TRBD2. The CDR3 region has the DNA TGTGCCAGCAGCCCACAGGGACTAGCGGGAGAGACCCAGTACTTC. It is translated as CASSPQGLAGETQYF.